This is a list of T cell receptor beta chains from one sample in a study of T cell responses to AZD1222 COVID-19 vaccine. TCRdb's copy holds only in-frame clones and misses some; the assay was immunoSEQ multiplex PCR. The sample has about 130,000 clones; about 85% are singletons. This specimen was peripheral blood, taken on day 0 of AZD1222 vaccination. These receptors were obtained from an adult in good health. Each CDR3 is given with its conserved first and last residue. Fields, in order: J gene, CDR3 length, V gene, D gene, clone size, CDR3 protein, CDR3 DNA. A D gene is named only where the DNA matches it firmly. Size is omitted from some rows. Given values are once, few, many or a class for expanded clones.

>TRBJ2-5|15|TRBV9|NA|NA
CASSPSRATKETQYF
TGTGCCAGCAGCCCATCTAGGGCCACAAAGGAGACCCAGTACTTC
>TRBJ2-2|15|TRBV27|TRBD1|NA
CASSFSKTGTGELFF
TGTGCCAGCAGTTTTTCAAAGACAGGGACCGGGGAGCTGTTTTTT
>TRBJ2-7|14|TRBV27|TRBD2|few
CASSLFPSGSEQYF
TGTGCCAGCAGTTTATTCCCTAGCGGGAGCGAGCAGTACTTC
>TRBJ1-1|18|TRBV5-4|NA|NA
CASSSGGGTLRGTTEAFF
TGTGCCAGCAGCTCGGGTGGGGGGACATTGCGGGGTACTACTGAAGCTTTCTTT
>TRBJ2-1|13|TRBV18|NA|NA
CASSAQSYNEQFF
TGTGCCAGCTCAGCACAGTCCTACAATGAGCAGTTCTTC
>TRBJ1-1|13|TRBV14|NA|NA
CASSQATGTEAFF
TGTGCCAGCAGCCAAGCAACCGGGACTGAAGCTTTCTTT
>TRBJ2-7|14|TRBV19|NA|NA
CASAHGFGAYEQYF
TGTGCCAGTGCTCACGGGTTCGGGGCCTACGAGCAGTACTTC
>TRBJ1-3|15|TRBV7-2|NA|NA
CASSPSLISGNTIYF
TGTGCCAGCAGTCCCAGTTTGATCTCTGGAAACACCATATATTTT
>TRBJ2-2|16|TRBV7-2|NA|NA
CASSNRRDRNTGELFF
TGTGCCAGCAGCAATAGGAGGGACCGTAACACCGGGGAGCTGTTTTTT
>TRBJ2-3|15|TRBV7-7|NA|NA
CASSLASVTPDTQYF
TGTGCTAGCAGCTTAGCATCCGTCACCCCCGATACGCAGTATTTT
>TRBJ2-7|14|TRBV11-2|NA|NA
CASSSTRGIYEQYF
TGTGCCAGCAGCTCAACCCGGGGAATTTACGAGCAGTACTTC
>TRBJ2-7|17|TRBV27|NA|NA
CASSLSGLGGDRYEQYF
TGTGCCAGCAGTTTATCGGGACTGGGGGGCGATCGCTACGAGCAGTACTTC
>TRBJ1-1|12|TRBV5-6|TRBD1|NA
CASSNGQGEAFF
TGTGCCAGCAGCAATGGACAGGGAGAAGCTTTCTTT
>TRBJ2-1|16|TRBV5-1|NA|NA
CASTLTVGTNYNEQFF
TGCGCCAGCACCCTGACGGTCGGGACCAACTACAATGAGCAGTTCTTC
>TRBJ2-3|13|TRBV3-1/TRBV3-2|NA|NA
CASSPSSTDTQYF
TGTGCCAGCAGCCCTTCCAGCACAGATACGCAGTATTTT
>TRBJ2-2|15|TRBV15|NA|once
CATSRQQAYTGELFF
TGTGCCACCAGCAGACAACAGGCCTACACCGGGGAGCTGTTTTTT
>TRBJ1-2|14|TRBV5-8|NA|NA
CASSQKDRWYGYTF
TGTGCCAGCAGCCAGAAAGACAGGTGGTATGGCTACACCTTC
>TRBJ2-1|15|TRBV6-5|NA|NA
CASSSGRPSYNEQFF
TGTGCCAGCAGTTCTGGCCGACCGTCCTACAATGAGCAGTTCTTC
>TRBJ1-2|15|TRBV19|TRBD1|NA
CASSTQTGDKGGYTF
TGTGCCAGTAGTACCCAGACAGGGGATAAAGGCGGCTACACCTTC
>TRBJ2-1|15|TRBV28|TRBD2|NA
CASSPTSGGYNEQFF
TGTGCCAGCAGCCCGACTAGCGGGGGCTACAATGAGCAGTTCTTC
>TRBJ2-1|16|TRBV18|TRBD2|NA
CASSLPGTSGSNEQFF
TGTGCCAGCTCTCTTCCCGGGACTAGCGGGAGCAATGAGCAGTTCTTC
>TRBJ1-1|15|TRBV19|NA|NA
CASSIVRGGNTEAFF
TGTGCCAGTAGTATTGTGCGGGGAGGGAACACTGAAGCTTTCTTT
>TRBJ1-5|20|TRBV6-1|NA|NA
CASSALRTGVPSDSNQPQHF
TGTGCCAGCAGTGCCCTACGCACTGGGGTCCCCTCGGATAGCAATCAGCCCCAGCATTTT
>TRBJ1-1|14|TRBV30|NA|NA
CAWKAGSSNTEAFF
TGTGCCTGGAAGGCAGGGTCTAGCAACACTGAAGCTTTCTTT
>TRBJ2-1|23|TRBV21-1|NA|NA
CASSKADSNRTSGTPRSYNEQFF
TGTGCCAGCAGCAAAGCGGACAGCAATCGGACTAGCGGGACCCCCCGCTCCTACAATGAGCAGTTCTTC
>TRBJ1-5|15|TRBV2|NA|NA
CASSEEGQGNQPQHF
TGTGCCAGCAGTGAAGAGGGACAAGGCAATCAGCCCCAGCATTTT
>TRBJ1-3|16|TRBV5-6|NA|few
CASSSLTAPSGNTIYF
TGTGCCAGCAGCTCACTGACAGCTCCTTCTGGAAACACCATATATTTT
>TRBJ2-2|16|TRBV2|NA|NA
CASRGQPIANTGELFF
TGTGCCAGCAGGGGACAACCTATCGCGAACACCGGGGAGCTGTTTTTT
>TRBJ1-6|14|TRBV12-5|NA|NA
CASMGGRLNSPLHF
TGTGCTAGTATGGGGGGGCGGCTTAATTCACCCCTCCACTTT
>TRBJ2-7|15|TRBV25-1|NA|NA
CASSLMDSGVYEQYF
TGTGCCAGCAGCCTTATGGACAGCGGAGTCTACGAGCAGTACTTC
>TRBJ2-7|14|TRBV9|TRBD1|NA
CASSAGTGFYEQYF
TGTGCCAGCAGCGCCGGGACAGGGTTCTACGAGCAGTACTTC
>TRBJ2-2|17|TRBV3-1/TRBV3-2|NA|NA
CASSQDKGGTNTGELFF
TGTGCCAGCAGCCAAGATAAAGGGGGGACGAACACCGGGGAGCTGTTTTTT
>TRBJ1-5|15|TRBV18|NA|once
CASSPPGGSNQPQHF
TGTGCCAGCTCACCCCCGGGGGGTAGCAATCAGCCCCAGCATTTT
>TRBJ2-3|18|TRBV30|TRBD2|NA
CAWTPPWSLGLDTDTQYF
TGTGCCTGGACCCCCCCCTGGTCTTTGGGACTAGACACAGATACGCAGTATTTT
>TRBJ2-5|14|TRBV4-2|TRBD1|NA
CASSQDRGQETQYF
TGTGCCAGCAGCCAGGACAGGGGCCAAGAGACCCAGTACTTC
>TRBJ1-2|13|TRBV25-1|NA|NA
CASNPTGYYGYTF
TGTGCCAGCAACCCGACAGGCTACTATGGCTACACCTTC
>TRBJ1-1|14|TRBV19|NA|NA
CASSIDTGNTEAFF
TGTGCCAGTAGTATAGATACGGGGAACACTGAAGCTTTCTTT
>TRBJ1-5|14|TRBV2|NA|NA
CASSEYRVGQPQHF
TGTGCCAGCAGTGAATACAGGGTTGGTCAGCCCCAGCATTTT
>TRBJ1-2|16|TRBV5-1|NA|NA
CASSLEASQGWYGYTF
TGCGCCAGCAGCTTGGAAGCCTCACAGGGTTGGTATGGCTACACCTTC
>TRBJ2-7|14|TRBV10-3|NA|NA
CAITDRDNSYEQYF
TGTGCCATCACGGACCGGGACAATAGCTACGAGCAGTACTTC
>TRBJ1-5|14|TRBV7-8|TRBD1|NA
CASSQTGGRQPQHF
TGTGCCAGCAGCCAAACAGGGGGCAGGCAGCCCCAGCATTTT
>TRBJ2-1|14|TRBV29-1|NA|NA
CSAAPPGPNNEQFF
TGCAGCGCTGCACCACCGGGACCAAACAATGAGCAGTTCTTC
>TRBJ1-1|14|TRBV19|TRBD1|NA
CASTRGTANTEAFF
TGTGCCAGTACCCGGGGGACAGCAAACACTGAAGCTTTCTTT
>TRBJ1-2|17|TRBV9|TRBD1|NA
CASSVAQTGGSSYGYTF
TGTGCCAGCAGCGTAGCTCAGACAGGGGGCTCCTCCTATGGCTACACCTTC
>TRBJ1-5|15|TRBV6-5|NA|NA
CASSLGRAPLQPQHF
TGTGCCAGCAGCCTAGGAAGGGCTCCACTGCAGCCCCAGCATTTT
>TRBJ1-5|15|TRBV28|TRBD1|once
CASSMGDRGYQPQHF
TGTGCCAGCAGCATGGGGGACAGGGGTTATCAGCCCCAGCATTTT
>TRBJ2-1|11|TRBV12-3/TRBV12-4|NA|few
CASRDLNEQFF
TGTGCCAGCCGGGACCTGAATGAGCAGTTCTTC
>TRBJ2-7|15|TRBV7-9|TRBD1|once
CASSPRTGIGYEQYF
TGTGCCAGCAGCCCCCGGACAGGGATCGGATACGAGCAGTACTTC
>TRBJ2-7|12|TRBV6-2/TRBV6-3|NA|NA
CASSGASYEQYF
TGTGCCAGCAGTGGGGCTTCCTACGAGCAGTACTTC
>TRBJ2-5|15|TRBV29-1|TRBD1|NA
CSVEDQGQGGETQYF
TGCAGCGTTGAAGATCAGGGACAGGGTGGAGAGACCCAGTACTTC
>TRBJ2-3|15|TRBV24-1|NA|NA
CATSDFGTITDTQYF
TGTGCCACCAGTGATTTCGGAACAATCACAGATACGCAGTATTTT